These 13 T cell receptor beta chains were all obtained from the same sample, sequenced in a study of chemoradiotherapy in HPV16-positive cancers. Only in-frame clones appear in the TCRdb table, and some are missing; sequencing was by immunoSEQ multiplex PCR. The sample includes about 35,000 clones, 86% of them seen just once. The sample in question was blood, obtained from a patient who underwent chemoradiotherapy. The receptors here all came from a human donor with HPV-associated anogenital cancer.

The chain employs TRBV7-9 and TRBJ2-2, with D perhaps assigned TRBD1 or TRBD2 (5 bases each). CDR3 length: 14 residues. Germline CDR1 SEHNR, CDR2 FQNEAQ (reference sequence). Trimming removed 3 bases at V and 8 bases at J, with 13 bases between. CDR3 sequence (DNA): TGTGCCAGCAGCTTGACTTGGGGGACGGGGGAGCTGTTTTTT. This encodes CASSLTWGTGELFF. Filled out from reference TRBV7-9 and TRBJ2-2, the complete variable domain reads DTGVSQNPRHKITKRGQNVTFRCDPISEHNRLYWYRQTLGQGPEFLTYFQNEAQLEKSRLLSDRFSAERPKGSFSTLEIQRTEQGDSAMYLCASSLTWGTGELFFGEGSRLTVL.

V usage is TRBV28 and J usage is TRBJ2-7; D is possibly TRBD1 (5 bases). Germline CDR1 and CDR2: MDHEN and SYDVKM. The CDR3 length is 13 residues. Trimming took off 6 bases at V and 3 bases at J, with 12 bases between the two ends. The CDR3, as DNA: TGTGCCAGCAGCTTAGACAGATACTACGAGCAGTACTTC. Protein sequence: CASSLDRYYEQYF.

The chain employs TRBV5-1 and TRBJ1-1; unclear D gene. Germline CDR1 SGHRS, CDR2 YFSETQ. CDR3 length: 14 residues. V was shortened by 4 bases and J by 1 base, with 11 bases between the two germline ends. The CDR3 spells CASSPSHPNTEAFF. The DNA for the CDR3 is TGCGCCAGCAGCCCCTCACACCCGAACACTGAAGCTTTCTTT.

The chain employs TRBV11-2 and TRBJ1-4; D is unclear. This CDR3 spans 13 amino acids. Trimming cost V 3 bases and J 7 bases, with 9 bases left between them. In germline, CDR1 is SGHAT, CDR2 FQNNGV. CDR3 residues: CASSFRVGEKLFF. The CDR3 DNA reads as TGTGCCAGCAGCTTTAGGGTTGGTGAAAAACTGTTTTTT.

The V and J genes are TRBV27 and TRBJ1-4, with a possible D match to TRBD1 (6 bases). V lost 5 bases to trimming and J lost 4 bases, with 14 bases between them. The CDR3 is made up of 15 amino acids. Per the germline V gene, CDR1 is MNHEY and CDR2 is SMNVEV (reference sequence). The CDR3 nucleotides read TGTGCCAGCAGTCCTCAGGGGCAGAATAATGAAAAACTGTTTTTT. It yields the protein CASSPQGQNNEKLFF.

The rearrangement uses TRBV6-5 and TRBJ1-4; 7 bases agree with TRBD1. This CDR3 is 15 amino acids long. V dropped 5 bases and J dropped 7; count of bases not matched to a gene: 10. Germline values: CDR1 MNHEY, CDR2 SVGAGI. The CDR3 DNA reads TGTGCCAGCAGTAACTATGACAGGGCTGGTGAAAAACTGTTTTTT. It yields the protein CASSNYDRAGEKLFF.

This chain uses TRBV5-4 with TRBJ2-7, with TRBD1 matching over 8 bases. Germline loops: CDR1 SGHNT, CDR2 YYREEE (reference sequence). V gave up 4 bases and J gave up 7 bases; unmatched junction bases: 10. The CDR3 loop spans 14 amino acids. CDR3 protein: CASSHSDRVGEQYF. The CDR3 region has the DNA TGTGCCAGCAGCCATTCGGACAGGGTGGGAGAGCAGTACTTC.

This rearrangement joins TRBV7-9 to TRBJ1-6; no clear D. CDR3 length equals 14 residues. Trimming shortened V by 1 base and J by 7 bases, and 8 bases separated the two germline ends. CDR1 SEHNR and CDR2 FQNEAQ come from the germline V gene (reference sequence). The CDR3 sequence is CASSLGAANSPLHF. The CDR3 DNA reads TGTGCCAGCAGCTTAGGGGCCGCGAATTCACCCCTCCACTTT.

J is TRBJ2-7 and V is TRBV19; possibly TRBD1 for D (6 bases). The CDR3 extends over 13 amino acids. Trimming removed 2 bases from V and 4 bases from J, with 9 bases in between. From germline, CDR1 is LNHDA and CDR2 SQIVND (reference sequence). The CDR3 protein is CASSIQGPYEQYF. CDR3 bases: TGTGCCAGTAGTATACAGGGGCCGTACGAGCAGTACTTC.

This rearrangement joins TRBV13 to TRBJ2-3, with 7 bases matching TRBD1. Germline values: CDR1 PRHDT, CDR2 FYEKMQ (reference sequence). V lost 6 bases and J lost 5; bases outside the gene matches: 14. The CDR3 is 16 residues long. The CDR3 DNA sequence: TGTGCCAGCAGACCCACTTACAGGGGTTCGGTAGATACGCAGTATTTT. It codes for CASRPTYRGSVDTQYF.

V usage is TRBV7-3 and J usage is TRBJ2-7, with 8 bases fitting TRBD1. V shed 5 bases and J 2 bases; nucleotides not matched to a gene: 5. This CDR3 region has 14 residues. Germline CDR1 is SGHTA and CDR2 is FQGTGA. CDR3 bases: TGTGCCAGCAGCCCAGACAGGGGCCCCTACGAGCAGTACTTC. This sequence encodes CASSPDRGPYEQYF.

The rearrangement joins TRBV6-5 to TRBJ2-2, with 8 bases fitting TRBD2. Looked up from germline, CDR1 is MNHEY and CDR2 is SVGAGI. V shed 6 bases and J 4 bases; nucleotides not matched to a gene: 4. This CDR3 spans 14 amino acids. The CDR3 loop is CASSMGLVTGELFF. CDR3 DNA sequence: TGTGCCAGCAGCATGGGACTAGTCACCGGGGAGCTGTTTTTT.

This clone appeared a single time. The chain carries TRBV4-1 and TRBJ1-5, with TRBD1 identical over 7 bases. V shed 0 bases and J 2 bases; nucleotides not matched to a gene: 7. The CDR3 has 17 amino acids. Germline V gives CDR1 MGHRA, CDR2 YSYEKL. DNA for the CDR3: TGCGCCAGCAGCCAAGATCACGGAGGGGGCGGCAATCAGCCCCAGCATTTT. Translated, it gives CASSQDHGGGGNQPQHF.